Included here is one TCR beta chain sequence, with context. This CDR3 is 13 amino acids long. Trimming pared 1 base from V and 8 bases from J, leaving 11 bases between. Germline V gene data show CDR1 as SEHNR and CDR2 as FQNEAQ (reference sequence). These data originate in a study of T cells in localized non-small cell lung cancer. Repertoires were generated with immunoSEQ multiplex PCR, while TCRdb's copy carries only in-frame clones and drops some. The sample lists tens of thousands of clones, around nine tenths occurring once. The receptor comes from a man between 35 and 75 years old with stage II squamous cell lung carcinoma. This specimen consisted of PBMCs, obtained before any cancer treatment. The chain uses TRBV7-9 and TRBJ1-2; perhaps TRBD1 as D (5 bases). The CDR3 loop is CASSLVQGVGYTF. The CDR3 region has the DNA TGTGCCAGCAGCTTAGTGCAGGGTGTCGGCTACACCTTC.